Listed here are 21 T cell receptor beta chains from one sample, sequenced in a study of blood T cells in healthy people across ages. Together with a sample-barcoded 5' primer, a J-beta primer mix was included in a second PCR lasting about 7 to 11 cycles. TCRdb re-analysed the 5' RACE reads in MiXCR, keeping a single row per CDR3 protein. Here the sample spans roughly 1,700,000 distinct CDR3 sequences, roughly 30% being singletons. Sequenced: blood. All receptors derive from a woman aged 25 to 39 in good health.

This chain links TRBV12-3 or TRBV12-4 with TRBJ1-2; D remains unclear. V lost 2 bases and J lost 4, with 8 bases in between. CDR3 length: 13 residues. CDR3 DNA: TGTGCCAGCAGTTTACTCCCGGTCTATGGCTACACCTTC. This sequence encodes CASSLLPVYGYTF.

Only a few counts were recorded for this clonotype. This chain uses TRBV29-1 with TRBJ2-1; D not resolved. Between the trimmed V and J ends, which lost 6 bases and 6 bases, there was a span of 15 bases. The CDR3 is 13 residues long. Germline-derived CDR1 and CDR2 are SQVTM and ANQGSEA. Written as DNA, the CDR3 is TGCAGCGTCTTCGGGCCCTTAGGCAATGAGCAGTTCTTC. Residues: CSVFGPLGNEQFF.

The sample holds a few counts of this clonotype. The rearrangement joins TRBV20-1 to TRBJ2-1, with D possibly called TRBD1 or TRBD2 (6 bases each). Between the trimmed V and J ends, which lost 0 bases and 8 bases, there was a span of 14 bases. This CDR3 is built from 14 residues. Germline V gene lookup returns CDR1 DFQATT and CDR2 SNEGSKA (reference sequence). The CDR3 spells CSARDGGRGDEQFF. In DNA, the CDR3 is TGCAGTGCTAGAGATGGGGGCCGCGGGGATGAGCAGTTCTTC.

This clonotype has just a few counts. The J gene is TRBJ2-5, the V gene TRBV11-2; 13 bases fit TRBD2. Near its end, the DNA agrees better with TRBJ2-7, so the J call may be wrong. Germline V CDR1 and CDR2: SGHAT, FQNNGV. CDR3 length: 15 amino acids. The CDR3 spells CASSLAGTSGNEQYF. CDR3 nucleotides: TGTGCCAGCAGCTTAGCCGGGACTAGCGGGAACGAGCAGTACTTC.

This clonotype was observed a few times. The chain couples TRBV12-3 or TRBV12-4 to TRBJ1-2; possibly TRBD1 for D (5 bases). There are 14 residues in the CDR3. V dropped 5 bases and J dropped 4 bases, with 14 bases sitting between them. CDR3 amino acids: CASSDRQPLYGYTF. As DNA, the CDR3 is TGTGCCAGCAGTGACAGACAACCTCTCTATGGCTACACCTTC.

With regard to this clonotype: Being one base from a much bigger clone, this may be a read error. The gene calls are TRBV6-5 and TRBJ2-1; possibly TRBD1 for D (5 bases). Germline V gene lookup returns CDR1 MNHEY and CDR2 SVGAGI. CDR3 length: 16 residues. The germline V and J ends were trimmed by 2 bases and 1 base, with 12 bases remaining between them. The CDR3 DNA is TGTGCCAGCAGTTACGGGGCAGGGCGGTCCTACAATGAGCAGTTCTTC. Amino acid sequence: CASSYGAGRSYNEQFF.

V usage is TRBV7-2 and J usage is TRBJ2-1; unclear D gene. Germline V gene data show CDR1 as SGHTA and CDR2 as FQGNSA. The CDR3 is 11 amino acids. Trimming shortened V by 3 bases and J by 12 bases, and 9 bases separated the two germline ends. DNA for the CDR3: TGTGCCAGCAGCTTGAAAGTCGGGCAGTTCTTC. Its protein is CASSLKVGQFF.

This clonotype was detected a few times. V is TRBV7-2 and J is TRBJ1-2; a possible D gene is TRBD1 (5 bases). Germline-derived CDR1 and CDR2 are SGHTA and FQGNSA. The ends were cut back, 4 bases at V and 8 bases at J, with 17 bases in the middle. The CDR3 loop spans 14 amino acids. The CDR3 loop is CASSSRQSPRGYTF. For the CDR3, the DNA is TGTGCCAGCAGCTCCCGACAGTCCCCCAGGGGCTACACCTTC.

The chain couples TRBV27 to TRBJ1-6; 7 nucleotides line up with TRBD1. The V gene's germline CDR1 is MNHEY and CDR2 SMNVEV (reference sequence). Trimming cost V 6 bases and J 9 bases; bases outside gene matches: 14. The length of the CDR3 is 16 residues. CDR3 residues: CASSRTGTFGGSPLHF. The CDR3 DNA follows: TGTGCCAGCAGCCGGACAGGCACTTTTGGGGGTTCACCCCTCCACTTT.

The V gene is TRBV13, the J gene TRBJ2-1; D may be TRBD1 (6 bases). Trimming shortened V by 4 bases and J by 2 bases, and 15 bases separated the two germline ends. From germline, CDR1 is PRHDT and CDR2 FYEKMQ (reference sequence). The CDR3 spans 16 residues. The CDR3 DNA is TGTGCCAGCAGCTCTATGGGGGCAGACCCCTACAATGAGCAGTTCTTC. Encoded protein: CASSSMGADPYNEQFF. The full variable domain, its missing parts supplied by reference TRBV13 and TRBJ2-1, is AAGVIQSPRHLIKEKRETATLKCYPIPRHDTVYWYQQGPGQDPQFLISFYEKMQSDKGSIPDRFSAQQFSDYHSELNMSSLELGDSALYFCASSSMGADPYNEQFFGPGTRLTVL.

This clonotype was seen only a few times. The chain employs TRBV5-1 and TRBJ1-2; TRBD1 is a possible D gene (5 bases). Per germline, CDR1 SGHRS and CDR2 YFSETQ. The germline V and J ends were trimmed by 2 bases and 7 bases, with 15 bases remaining between them. The CDR3 totals 14 residues. CDR3 coding DNA: TGCGCCAGCAGCTTCGGTGGAGGGGAACCTGGCTACACCTTC. This sequence encodes CASSFGGGEPGYTF.

J is TRBJ2-3 and V is TRBV11-2; 7 positions match TRBD2. The trim removed 0 bases at V and 5 bases at J, leaving 5 bases unmatched. Germline CDR1 reads SGHAT; CDR2 reads FQNNGV. The CDR3 is made up of 15 amino acids. In DNA, the CDR3 is TGTGCCAGCAGCTTAGAGCACGGGAGGATAGATACGCAGTATTTT. Encoded protein: CASSLEHGRIDTQYF.

The chain carries TRBV27 and TRBJ2-7; TRBD2 agrees at 7 bases. The germline CDR1 and CDR2 sequences are MNHEY and SMNVEV (reference sequence). The CDR3 covers 17 residues. V dropped 3 bases and J dropped 2; count of bases not matched to a gene: 13. CDR3 in amino acids: CASSLMVASGFTYEQYF. CDR3 nucleotide sequence: TGTGCCAGCAGTTTGATGGTTGCTAGCGGTTTTACCTACGAGCAGTACTTC.

This chain connects TRBV18 to TRBJ2-7; D may be TRBD1 (6 bases). The CDR3 is 17 residues long. Germline CDR1 and CDR2: KGHSH and LQKENI. Between the trimmed V and J ends, which lost 1 base and 2 bases, there was a span of 18 bases. CDR3 loop: CASSPQPFPTGTYEQYF. The CDR3 DNA follows: TGTGCCAGCTCACCACAGCCGTTTCCGACAGGAACCTACGAGCAGTACTTC.

The genes are TRBV2 and TRBJ2-1; possibly TRBD1 or TRBD2 for D (5 bases each). The V end was cut by 3 bases, the J end by 0 bases, with 9 bases between. Germline CDR1 SNHLY, CDR2 FYNNEI. This CDR3 has 15 residues. The CDR3 sequence: CASSEAGTSYNEQFF. The CDR3 region has the DNA TGTGCCAGCAGTGAGGCCGGGACCTCCTACAATGAGCAGTTCTTC.

This clonotype was detected only once. At one end the junction does not follow the germline gene, possibly because of a read error. The chain has TRBV28 and TRBJ2-7; D gene unclear. The CDR3 spans 14 residues. Germline CDR1 is MDHEN and CDR2 is SYDVKM. CDR3 sequence (DNA): TGTGCCAACAGTTTCCAAGGAAGCCCCTACGAGCAGTACTTC. Translation: CANSFQGSPYEQYF. Based on the CDR3 plus reference TRBV28 and TRBJ2-7, the full variable domain is DVKVTQSSRYLVKRTGEKVFLECVQDMDHENMFWYRQDPGLGLRLIYFSYDVKMKEKGDIPEGYSVSREKKERFSLILESASTNQTSMYLCANSFQGSPYEQYFGPGTRLTVT.

The chain uses TRBV20-1 and TRBJ2-7, with 12 bases fitting TRBD1. The CDR3 is 15 residues long. Per germline, CDR1 DFQATT and CDR2 SNEGSKA (reference sequence). V shed 3 bases, J shed 3 bases, and the junction held 6 bases outside the gene matches. CDR3: CSASRGQGAVYEQYF. CDR3 nucleotide sequence: TGCAGTGCTAGTAGGGGACAGGGGGCGGTCTACGAGCAGTACTTC.

V is TRBV20-1 and J is TRBJ2-5, with D possibly called TRBD1 or TRBD2 (5 bases each). The V gene lost 2 bases and the J gene lost 3 bases, with 10 bases spanning the gap. The CDR3 length is 13 residues. Germline V lookup: CDR1 DFQATT, CDR2 SNEGSKA (reference sequence). In DNA form, the CDR3 reads TGCAGTGCTAGACGGGACGGGAAAGAGACCCAGTACTTC. It codes for CSARRDGKETQYF.

The V gene is TRBV5-1, the J gene TRBJ2-7, with 8 bases that match TRBD2. The ends lost 2 bases at V and 7 bases at J; junction bases unmatched: 11. The germline CDR1 and CDR2 sequences are SGHRS and YFSETQ. The CDR3 length is 15 residues. In DNA form, the CDR3 reads TGCGCCAGCAGCTTTACTAGCGGACTCGGGAATGAGCAGTACTTC. It is translated as CASSFTSGLGNEQYF.

The chain employs TRBV4-1 and TRBJ1-4; D might be TRBD1 (5 bases). V shed 0 bases and J shed 6 bases, with 5 bases lying between them. Germline assignment: CDR1 MGHRA and CDR2 YSYEKL. CDR3 size: 13 residues. The CDR3 coding sequence is TGCGCCAGCAGCCAAGAACAGGATGAAAAACTGTTTTTT. Translation gives CASSQEQDEKLFF.

In the case of this clonotype: Relative to the germline gene, one junction end is altered; a read error may explain this. The chain uses TRBV20-1 and TRBJ2-3; TRBD2 might be the D (5 bases). CDR1 is DFQATT and CDR2 is SNEGSKA in the germline V gene (reference sequence). There are 14 residues in the CDR3. This chain's CDR3 is CSARDGIAPDTKYF. DNA for the CDR3: TGCAGTGCTAGAGATGGGATAGCGCCAGATACGAAGTATTTT.